This T cell receptor (beta chain) was sequenced for a study of blood T cells in healthy people across ages. Germline V gene data show CDR1 as LNHNV and CDR2 as YYDKDF (reference sequence). Trimming removed 1 base at V and 7 bases at J, with 18 bases between. The CDR3 has 16 residues. A second PCR, run for about 7 to 11 cycles, used a sample-barcoded 5' primer plus a J-beta primer mix. Each CDR3 protein gets one entry after TCRdb re-called the 5' RACE reads with MiXCR. Among roughly 1.5 million distinct CDR3 sequences listed, approximately 39% were seen once. The TCR originated in a woman in her late teens or twenties in good health. Material for sequencing was blood. This rearrangement joins TRBV15 to TRBJ2-3, with D maybe TRBD1 (5 bases). The CDR3 nucleotides read TGTGCCACCAGCAGAGGGGGCGGACATAGAGACTATACGCAGTATTTT. It specifies CATSRGGGHRDYTQYF.